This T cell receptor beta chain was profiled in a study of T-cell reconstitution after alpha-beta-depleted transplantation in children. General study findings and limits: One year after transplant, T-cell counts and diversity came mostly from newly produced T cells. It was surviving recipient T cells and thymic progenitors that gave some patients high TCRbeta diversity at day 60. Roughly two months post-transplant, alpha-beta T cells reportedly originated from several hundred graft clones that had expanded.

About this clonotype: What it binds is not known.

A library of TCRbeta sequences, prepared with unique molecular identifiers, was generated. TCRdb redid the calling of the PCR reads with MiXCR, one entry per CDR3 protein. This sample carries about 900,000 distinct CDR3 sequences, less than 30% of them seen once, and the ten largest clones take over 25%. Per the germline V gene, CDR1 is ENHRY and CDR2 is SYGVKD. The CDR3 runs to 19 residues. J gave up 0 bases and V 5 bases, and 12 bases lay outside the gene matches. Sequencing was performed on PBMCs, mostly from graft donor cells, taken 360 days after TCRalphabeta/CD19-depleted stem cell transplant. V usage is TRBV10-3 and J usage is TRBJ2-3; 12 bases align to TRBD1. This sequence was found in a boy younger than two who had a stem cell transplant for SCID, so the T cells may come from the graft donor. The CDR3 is CAISLEFRDRGQSTDTQYF. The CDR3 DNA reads TGTGCCATCAGTTTAGAATTCCGGGACAGGGGGCAAAGCACAGATACGCAGTATTTT.